These 21 T cell receptor beta chains were all obtained from the same sample, sequenced in a study of PD-1 blockade in classical Hodgkin lymphoma. Time point specified: newly diagnosed, previously untreated cHL patient sample. Isolation of CD8+ T cells from thawed PBMCs used magnetic negative selection. Produced via immunoSEQ multiplex PCR; TCRdb's table is partial and in-frame only. This table has fewer than 13,000 clones, 70% to 90% appearing once. The sample taken for sequencing was CD8+ T cells from blood. Every receptor here comes from a human donor with classical Hodgkin lymphoma.

The chain uses TRBV28 and TRBJ2-3; 8 bases are shared with TRBD1. This CDR3 is built from 15 residues. V lost 7 bases and J lost 2; bases outside the gene matches: 8. In germline, CDR1 is MDHEN, CDR2 SYDVKM. CDR3 DNA sequence: TGTGCCAGCACCGCGGGACAGGCTGACACAGATACGCAGTATTTT. Amino acids: CASTAGQADTDTQYF.

This clone was detected only a few times. The chain has TRBV6-1 and TRBJ2-7, with D possibly being TRBD1 or TRBD2 (5 bases each). CDR1 is MNHNS and CDR2 is SASEGT in the germline V gene. V gave up 5 bases and J gave up 4 bases, with 9 bases separating them. This CDR3 has 12 residues. The CDR3 loop reads CASSRDLYEQYF. In DNA, the CDR3 is TGTGCCAGCAGTAGGGACCTTTACGAGCAGTACTTC.

This sequence joins TRBV19 and TRBJ2-3; either TRBD1 or TRBD2 may supply D (6 bases each). Germline loops: CDR1 LNHDA, CDR2 SQIVND (reference sequence). The CDR3 is 14 residues long. Deletions cut 6 bases from V and 2 bases from J, with 12 bases between. The CDR3 protein is CASSPGANTDTQYF. Written as DNA, the CDR3 is TGTGCCAGTAGCCCGGGGGCGAACACAGATACGCAGTATTTT.

The chain uses TRBV4-1 and TRBJ2-7, with 11 bases fitting TRBD1. CDR3 size: 15 residues. Germline assignment: CDR1 MGHRA and CDR2 YSYEKL. V lost 3 bases and J lost 0; bases outside the gene matches: 1. CDR3 amino acids: CASSHGTGGSYEQYF. The CDR3 DNA sequence: TGCGCCAGCAGCCACGGGACAGGGGGCTCCTACGAGCAGTACTTC.

The chain recombines TRBV7-8 with TRBJ1-3; D not resolved. The CDR3 runs to 16 residues. V was pared by 5 bases and J by 1 base, with 15 bases between. Germline loops: CDR1 SGHVS, CDR2 FQNEAQ. CDR3 protein: CASSHSGILSGNTIYF. The CDR3 DNA reads TGTGCCAGCAGCCACTCCGGGATTCTATCTGGAAACACCATATATTTT.

The CDR3 loop reads CASSVRGAGDTEAFF. The CDR3 DNA sequence: TGTGCCAGCAGCGTCAGGGGCGCAGGGGACACTGAAGCTTTCTTT. The chain is built from TRBV9 and TRBJ1-1; perhaps TRBD1 as D (6 bases). The CDR3 length is 15 residues. The V gene lost 2 bases and the J gene lost 3 bases, with 14 bases spanning the gap. Germline CDR1 reads SGDLS; CDR2 reads YYNGEE.

The genes are TRBV19 and TRBJ2-7, with TRBD1 matching over 7 bases. There are 13 residues in the CDR3. V lost 9 bases, J lost 0 bases, and 5 bases stayed unmatched. Germline CDR1 LNHDA, CDR2 SQIVND (reference sequence). CDR3 in amino acids: CASAGTASYEQYF. The CDR3 region has the DNA TGTGCCAGCGCCGGGACAGCCTCCTACGAGCAGTACTTC.

The V call is TRBV2, the J call TRBJ2-4; D may be TRBD2 (6 bases). Germline V gene lookup returns CDR1 SNHLY and CDR2 FYNNEI. The CDR3 is 15 residues long. V was shortened by 4 bases and J by 1 base, with 11 bases between the two germline ends. The CDR3 nucleotides read TGTGCCAGCAGTGTTAAGGAGGGTGCCAAAAACATTCAGTACTTC. The encoded protein is CASSVKEGAKNIQYF.

The chain recombines TRBV2 with TRBJ2-2, with D hard to call. Germline V lookup: CDR1 SNHLY, CDR2 FYNNEI. The V gene lost 7 bases and the J gene lost 4 bases, with 10 bases spanning the gap. The CDR3 spans 13 residues. CDR3 nucleotide sequence: TGTGCCAGCAAACCATATCTCACCGGGGAGCTGTTTTTT. It yields the protein CASKPYLTGELFF.

This clone was counted once. This chain connects TRBV2 to TRBJ2-4, with D maybe TRBD2 (7 bases). Trimming cost V 4 bases and J 8 bases, with 12 bases left between them. Germline lookup yields CDR1 SNHLY and CDR2 FYNNEI. This CDR3 is built from 13 residues. CDR3 in DNA: TGTGCCAGCAGTGTCGGGGGGCCGTACATTCAGTACTTC. Translation: CASSVGGPYIQYF.

The genes are TRBV7-6 and TRBJ2-7; D might be TRBD1 (6 bases). Germline CDR1 and CDR2: SGHVS and FNYEAQ. The CDR3 consists of 14 residues. Trimming cost V 2 bases and J 2 bases, with 10 bases left between them. CDR3 sequence (DNA): TGTGCCAGCAGCTTATCAGGGGATACCTACGAGCAGTACTTC. It yields the protein CASSLSGDTYEQYF.

The chain employs TRBV13 and TRBJ2-1; 9 nucleotides line up with TRBD1. The ends lost 4 bases at V and 6 bases at J; junction bases unmatched: 7. Per germline, CDR1 PRHDT and CDR2 FYEKMQ (reference sequence). The CDR3 extends over 15 amino acids. The CDR3 is CASSSSDRGGNEQFF. The CDR3 DNA reads as TGTGCCAGCAGCTCTTCGGACAGGGGAGGCAATGAGCAGTTCTTC.

The chain employs TRBV7-9 and TRBJ1-1; no definite D call. Germline V gives CDR1 SEHNR, CDR2 FQNEAQ (reference sequence). The CDR3 length is 12 residues. V was trimmed by 10 bases and J by 4 bases, leaving 13 bases between them. CDR3 sequence reads: CATGGEVTEAFF. CDR3 DNA: TGTGCCACCGGCGGGGAGGTCACTGAAGCTTTCTTT.

This clone occurred once. The V call is TRBV10-3, the J call TRBJ1-4; no clear D. There are 20 residues in the CDR3. Trimming left V 0 bases short and J 0 bases short, with 20 bases between. Germline V gene lookup returns CDR1 ENHRY and CDR2 SYGVKD. The CDR3 region has the DNA TGTGCCATCAGTGAGTCGATTGGATACGGGTTGACGGCAACTAATGAAAAACTGTTTTTT. Its translation is CAISESIGYGLTATNEKLFF.

V gene TRBV2 combines with J gene TRBJ1-4; D unresolved. The V gene lost 6 bases and the J gene lost 5 bases, with 13 bases spanning the gap. The CDR3 extends over 14 amino acids. Germline-derived CDR1 and CDR2 are SNHLY and FYNNEI. The CDR3 is CASRRSYGNEKLFF. The CDR3, as DNA: TGTGCCAGCAGGAGGTCTTACGGGAATGAAAAACTGTTTTTT.

The chain couples TRBV29-1 to TRBJ1-2, with D maybe TRBD1 (5 bases). The CDR3 has 12 residues. Germline loops: CDR1 SQVTM, CDR2 ANQGSEA. Between the trimmed V and J ends, which lost 3 bases and 2 bases, there was a span of 7 bases. Here the CDR3 reads CSVEGVNYGYTF. For the CDR3, the DNA is TGCAGCGTTGAGGGGGTGAACTATGGCTACACCTTC. The entire variable domain, with the rest obtained from reference TRBV29-1 and TRBJ1-2, is as follows: SAVISQKPSRDICQRGTSLTIQCQVDSQVTMMFWYRQQPGQSLTLIATANQGSEATYESGFVIDKFPISRPNLTFSTLTVSNMSPEDSSIYLCSVEGVNYGYTFGSGTRLTVV.

In DNA form, the CDR3 reads TGTGCCAGCAGTTACACAGACAGAAACCCCTACGAGCAGTACTTC. The encoded protein is CASSYTDRNPYEQYF. The chain employs TRBV6-5 and TRBJ2-7; weak D call: TRBD1 (5 bases). The CDR3 length is 15 residues. Per germline, CDR1 MNHEY and CDR2 SVGAGI. Trimming stripped 2 bases from V and 2 bases from J, with 13 bases between.

This chain connects TRBV7-9 to TRBJ2-5, with TRBD1 as a possible D gene (6 bases). V lost 1 base and J lost 1, with 13 bases in between. The germline V gene encodes CDR1 SEHNR and CDR2 FQNEAQ (reference sequence). The CDR3 contains 16 residues. CDR3 sequence reads: CASSLGDIPSQETQYF. The CDR3 coding sequence is TGTGCCAGCAGCTTAGGGGACATACCATCCCAAGAGACCCAGTACTTC.

CDR3 coding DNA: TGTGCCAGCAGCAAGGGACAGGGGTCCACTGAAGCTTTCTTT. It encodes CASSKGQGSTEAFF. The V call is TRBV7-6, the J call TRBJ1-1, with TRBD1 matching 10 bases. The CDR3 sequence is 14 residues long. Unmatched junction bases numbered 4, after V lost 5 bases and J lost 4 bases. Germline V gives CDR1 SGHVS, CDR2 FNYEAQ.

This clone was detected only a few times. Other DNA sequences in this specimen translate into the identical CDR3. The rearrangement links TRBV7-9 to TRBJ2-7; no firm D call. Germline V gene sequence: CDR1 SEHNR, CDR2 FQNEAQ (reference sequence). Trimming removed 5 bases from V and 3 bases from J, with 5 bases in between. The CDR3 is made up of 11 amino acids. DNA of the CDR3: TGTGCCAGCAGCCCCAACTACGAGCAGTACTTC. This encodes CASSPNYEQYF.

The rearrangement uses TRBV5-6 and TRBJ2-1; D is ambiguous. Per germline, CDR1 SGHDT and CDR2 YYEEEE. This CDR3 is built from 13 residues. V was trimmed by 4 bases and J by 4 bases, leaving 9 bases between them. DNA of the CDR3: TGTGCCAGCAGCCACGACCTTTACAATGAGCAGTTCTTC. Its protein product is CASSHDLYNEQFF.